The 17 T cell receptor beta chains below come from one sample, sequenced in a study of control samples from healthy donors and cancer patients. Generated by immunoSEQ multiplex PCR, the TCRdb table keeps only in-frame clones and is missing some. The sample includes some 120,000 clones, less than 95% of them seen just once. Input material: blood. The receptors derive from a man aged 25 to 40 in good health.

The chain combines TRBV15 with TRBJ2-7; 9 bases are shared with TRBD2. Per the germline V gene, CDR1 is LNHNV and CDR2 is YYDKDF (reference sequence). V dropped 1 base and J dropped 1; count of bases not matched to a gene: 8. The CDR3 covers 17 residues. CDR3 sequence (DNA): TGTGCCACCAGCAGAGGCCCCTTGAGCGGGGGGTCCTACGAGCAGTACTTC. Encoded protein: CATSRGPLSGGSYEQYF.

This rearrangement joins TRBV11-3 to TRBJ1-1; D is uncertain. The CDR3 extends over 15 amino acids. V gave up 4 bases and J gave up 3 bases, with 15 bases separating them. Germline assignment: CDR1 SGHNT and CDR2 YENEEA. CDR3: CASSSRSVGYTEAFF. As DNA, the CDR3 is TGTGCCAGCAGCTCGCGTTCGGTTGGGTACACTGAAGCTTTCTTT.

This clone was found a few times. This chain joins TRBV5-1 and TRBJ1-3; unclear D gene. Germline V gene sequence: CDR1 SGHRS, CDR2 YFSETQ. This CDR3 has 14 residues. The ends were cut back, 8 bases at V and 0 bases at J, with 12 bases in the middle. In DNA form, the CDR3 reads TGCGCCAGTAAGACGGTACTCTCTGGAAACACCATATATTTT. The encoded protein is CASKTVLSGNTIYF.

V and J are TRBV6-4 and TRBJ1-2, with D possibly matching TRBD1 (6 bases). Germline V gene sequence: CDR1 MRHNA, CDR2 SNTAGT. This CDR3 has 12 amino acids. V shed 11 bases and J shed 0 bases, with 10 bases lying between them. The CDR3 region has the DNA TGTGCCGCGGACAGAGCTAACTATGGCTACACCTTC. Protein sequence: CAADRANYGYTF.

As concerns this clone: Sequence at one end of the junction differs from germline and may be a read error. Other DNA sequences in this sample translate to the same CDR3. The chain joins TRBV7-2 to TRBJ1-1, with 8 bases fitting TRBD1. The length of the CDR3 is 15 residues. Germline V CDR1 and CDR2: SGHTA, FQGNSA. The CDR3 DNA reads TGTGCCAGCAGCCTACAGGGGGTCGTCAGCACTGAGGCTTTCTTT. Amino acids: CASSLQGVVSTEAFF.

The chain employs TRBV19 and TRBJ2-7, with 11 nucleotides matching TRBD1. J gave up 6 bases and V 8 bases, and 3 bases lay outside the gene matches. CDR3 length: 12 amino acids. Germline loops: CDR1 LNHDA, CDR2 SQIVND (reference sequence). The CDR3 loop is CASGTGGVEQYF. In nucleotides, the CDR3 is TGTGCCAGTGGGACAGGGGGAGTCGAGCAGTACTTC. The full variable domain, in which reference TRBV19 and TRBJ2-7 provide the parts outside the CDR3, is DGGITQSPKYLFRKEGQNVTLSCEQNLNHDAMYWYRQDPGQGLRLIYYSQIVNDFQKGDIAEGYSVSREKKESFPLTVTSAQKNPTAFYLCASGTGGVEQYFGPGTRLTVT.

The CDR3 DNA follows: TGTGCCAGCAGCTTACAACAGAACTATAATTCACCCCTCCACTTT. It is translated as CASSLQQNYNSPLHF. This sequence joins TRBV7-6 and TRBJ1-6, with D unclear. Looked up from germline, CDR1 is SGHVS and CDR2 is FNYEAQ. V lost 2 bases and J 3 bases, leaving 8 bases between the germline ends. The CDR3 is 15 residues long.

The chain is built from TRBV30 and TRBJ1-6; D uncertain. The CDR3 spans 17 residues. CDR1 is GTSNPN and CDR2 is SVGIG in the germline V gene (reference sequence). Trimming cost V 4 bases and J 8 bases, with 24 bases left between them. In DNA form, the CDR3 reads TGTGCCTGGATGTTCGGTTGGAGGGCTGTCACTTATTCACCCCTCCACTTT. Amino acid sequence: CAWMFGWRAVTYSPLHF.

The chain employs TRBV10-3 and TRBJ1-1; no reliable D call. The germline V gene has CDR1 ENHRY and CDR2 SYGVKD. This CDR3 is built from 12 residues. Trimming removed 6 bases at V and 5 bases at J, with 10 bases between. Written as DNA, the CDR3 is TGTGCCATCAGCGGACCCGGGACTGAAGCTTTCTTT. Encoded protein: CAISGPGTEAFF.

The CDR3, as DNA: TGTGCCAGCAGCACTGAGGGGGTTAGCTCCTATAATTCACCCCTCCACTTT. Translation gives CASSTEGVSSYNSPLHF. V usage is TRBV5-4 and J usage is TRBJ1-6; D possibly corresponds to TRBD1 (6 bases). There are 17 residues in the CDR3. Germline V gene lookup returns CDR1 SGHNT and CDR2 YYREEE (reference sequence). Trimming pared 4 bases from V and 0 bases from J, leaving 14 bases between.

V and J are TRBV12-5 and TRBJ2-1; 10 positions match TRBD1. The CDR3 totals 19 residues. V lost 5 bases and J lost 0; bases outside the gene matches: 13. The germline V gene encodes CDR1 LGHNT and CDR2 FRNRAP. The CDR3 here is CASGEPGQGGESSYNEQFF. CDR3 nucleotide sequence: TGTGCTAGTGGTGAACCCGGACAGGGGGGGGAGAGCTCCTACAATGAGCAGTTCTTC.

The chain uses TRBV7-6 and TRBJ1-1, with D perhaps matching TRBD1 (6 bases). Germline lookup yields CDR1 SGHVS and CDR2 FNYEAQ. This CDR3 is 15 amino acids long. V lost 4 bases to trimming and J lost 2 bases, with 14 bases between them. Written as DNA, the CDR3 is TGTGCCAGCAGCTCAGTAGGGGGGGCCAACACTGAAGCTTTCTTT. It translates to CASSSVGGANTEAFF.

CDR3 in amino acids: CASSQSSGANVLTF. The DNA of the CDR3 is TGTGCCAGCAGCCAGAGCTCTGGGGCCAACGTCCTGACTTTC. The rearrangement joins TRBV3-1 (or the pseudogene TRBV3-2) to TRBJ2-6; D unclear. In germline, CDR1 is LGHDT, CDR2 YNNKEL (reference sequence). The V and J ends lost 3 bases and 0 bases respectively, with 3 bases between them. The length of the CDR3 is 14 residues.

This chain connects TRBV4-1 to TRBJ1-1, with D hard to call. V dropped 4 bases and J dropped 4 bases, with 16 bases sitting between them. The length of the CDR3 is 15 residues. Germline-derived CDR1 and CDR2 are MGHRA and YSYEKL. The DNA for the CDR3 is TGCGCCAGCAGCCCCCGCGGAGGCTCCTCCACTGAAGCTTTCTTT. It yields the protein CASSPRGGSSTEAFF.

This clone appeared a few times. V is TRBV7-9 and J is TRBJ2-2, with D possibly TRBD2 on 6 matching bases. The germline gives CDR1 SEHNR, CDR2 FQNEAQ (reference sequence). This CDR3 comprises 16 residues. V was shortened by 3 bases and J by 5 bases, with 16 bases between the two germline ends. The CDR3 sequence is CASSFDGGMTTGELFF. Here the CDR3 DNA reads TGTGCCAGCAGCTTCGATGGGGGGATGACTACCGGGGAGCTGTTTTTT.

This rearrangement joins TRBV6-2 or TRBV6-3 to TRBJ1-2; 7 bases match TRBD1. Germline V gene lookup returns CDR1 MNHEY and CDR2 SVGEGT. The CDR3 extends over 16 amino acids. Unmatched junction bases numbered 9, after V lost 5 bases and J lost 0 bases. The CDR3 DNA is TGTGCCAGCAGTCAACAGGGACAGATGTCTAACTATGGCTACACCTTC. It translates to CASSQQGQMSNYGYTF.

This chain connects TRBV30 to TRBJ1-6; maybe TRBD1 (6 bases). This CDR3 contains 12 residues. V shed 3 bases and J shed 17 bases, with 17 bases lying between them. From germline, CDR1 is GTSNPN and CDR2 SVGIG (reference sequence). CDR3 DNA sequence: TGTGCCTGGAGCGTGGGACAAATCGGAGTCCACTTT. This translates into CAWSVGQIGVHF. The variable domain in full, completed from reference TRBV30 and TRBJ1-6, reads SQTIHQWPATLVQPVGSPLSLECTVEGTSNPNLYWYRQAAGRGLQLLFYSVGIGQISSEVPQNLSASRPQDRQFILSSKKLLLSDSGFYLCAWSVGQIGVHFGNGTRLTVT.